This T cell receptor (beta chain) appears in the sequencing data of a study of blood T cell repertoires in COVID-19. This clone was seen just once. With V trimmed by 5 bases and J by 2 bases, 11 bases remained unmatched. This CDR3 is 16 amino acids long. CDR1 is SGHVS, CDR2 FQNEAQ, per germline. Sequencing was performed with immunoSEQ multiplex PCR; in TCRdb, only in-frame clones are kept and a portion is missing. The profile shows over 200,000 clones, approximately 90% of them singletons. The rearrangement uses TRBV7-8 and TRBJ1-1, with 7 nucleotides matching TRBD1. The TCR comes from a man aged 55-75 years with COVID-19, enrolled during active disease. The sequenced sample consisted of peripheral blood. DNA for the CDR3: TGTGCCAGCAGCCCGACAGGGCCCTCCTCTAACACTGAAGCTTTCTTT. Its protein is CASSPTGPSSNTEAFF.